This T cell receptor beta chain was observed in a study of CD8+ T cells in alopecia areata. As for the study in general: For the treated group, dosing was oral tofacitinib at 5 to 10 mg twice daily.

RNA extraction and reverse transcription yielded cDNA as sequencing template. TCRdb's copy holds only in-frame clones and misses some; the assay was immunoSEQ multiplex PCR. Among about 210,000 clones listed, about 40% were seen once. This clone has only a few counts. As for treatment: oral pan-JAK inhibitor, 5-10 mg twice daily. The CDR3 has 15 amino acids. Losses at the gene ends were 2 bases for V and 1 base for J; bases not matched to a gene: 2. CDR1 MDHEN and CDR2 SYDVKM come from the germline V gene. The chain links TRBV28 to TRBJ2-1; 7 nucleotides match TRBD1. This TCR derives from a human donor with alopecia areata. The sequencing used CD4+ T cells sorted from blood, collected around week 37, from a patient treated with tofacitinib. The CDR3 here is CASSLTGESYNEQFF. CDR3 nucleotide sequence: TGTGCCAGCAGTTTAACAGGGGAGTCCTACAATGAGCAGTTCTTC. The whole variable domain, remainder taken from reference TRBV28 and TRBJ2-1, is DVKVTQSSRYLVKRTGEKVFLECVQDMDHENMFWYRQDPGLGLRLIYFSYDVKMKEKGDIPEGYSVSREKKERFSLILESASTNQTSMYLCASSLTGESYNEQFFGPGTRLTVL.